The 19 T cell receptor beta chains presented below share a single source sample, sequenced in a study of T cells in Graves' hyperthyroidism and ophthalmopathy (dated by TCRdb to between 2018 and 2021). Libraries were built with multiplex PCR. The instrument was an Illumina HiSeq 2000. TCR beta CDR3 regions were amplified from RNA transcripts. The first round of RT-PCR for the TCR CDR3 was performed with the HTBI primer set and the Qiagen OneStep RT-PCR kit. TCRdb trimmed the raw reads at Q25, called clones with MiXCR and kept productive beta chains. Each CDR3 protein appears once, grouped with its most common genes and DNA. The sample table lists hundreds of thousands of distinct CDR3 sequences, about 13% of them with a count of one. 30% to 40% of the sample comes from the top ten. Sequencing was performed on blood. These receptors originate from a woman between 35 and 50 years old with Graves' ophthalmopathy.

For this clonotype: This CDR3 is missing its conserved last phenylalanine or tryptophan, likely due to a read error. The chain has TRBV29-1 and TRBJ2-7; TRBD2 matches 10 bases. CDR1 is SQVTM, CDR2 ANQGSEA, per germline. The CDR3 loop spans 17 amino acids. V lost 2 bases, J lost 4 bases, and 14 bases stayed unmatched. Here the CDR3 DNA reads TGCAGCGTTGAATACCTAAGCGGGACTAGCGATCGGTACGAGCAGTACCTC. This codes for CSVEYLSGTSDRYEQYL.

This chain joins TRBV19 and TRBJ1-6, with TRBD1 matching over 8 bases. The CDR3 sequence is 13 residues long. Per germline, CDR1 LNHDA and CDR2 SQIVND (reference sequence). J gave up 9 bases and V 7 bases, and 5 bases lay outside the gene matches. DNA of the CDR3: TGTGCCAGTAAGCTAACAGGGGGTTCACCCCTCCACTTT. It specifies CASKLTGGSPLHF.

This clonotype was counted many times. The chain uses TRBV2 and TRBJ2-3; 7 bases line up with TRBD1. The CDR3 has 16 residues. With 4 bases clipped from V and 0 bases from J, the junction kept 7 bases outside the gene matches. Germline V CDR1 and CDR2: SNHLY, FYNNEI. Here the CDR3 DNA reads TGTGCCAGCAGTGGACTCGGGACAGCTAGCACAGATACGCAGTATTTT. It codes for CASSGLGTASTDTQYF.

This clonotype was detected ten times or more. This rearrangement joins TRBV6-1 to TRBJ2-3; possibly TRBD2 for D (6 bases). The germline V gene encodes CDR1 MNHNS and CDR2 SASEGT. The CDR3 extends over 14 amino acids. Trimming left V 5 bases short and J 0 bases short, with 9 bases between. CDR3 in amino acids: CASSIAASTDTQYF. CDR3 nucleotide sequence: TGTGCCAGCAGTATAGCGGCTAGCACAGATACGCAGTATTTT.

In its sample, this clonotype was seen a few times. An end of the junction does not agree with germline; a read error may underlie this. The rearrangement links TRBV27 to TRBJ1-2; D is uncertain. Per germline, CDR1 MNHEY and CDR2 SMNVEV (reference sequence). There are 15 residues in the CDR3. The CDR3 nucleotides read TGTGCCAGCAGTATCGGCGACCCTCTAGACTATAGCTACACCTTC. Translating gives CASSIGDPLDYSYTF.

The chain joins TRBV10-3 to TRBJ2-5, with TRBD1 identical over 8 bases. Germline trimming cut 3 bases from V and 7 bases from J; bases unmatched to any gene: 4. Germline V gene data show CDR1 as ENHRY and CDR2 as SYGVKD. CDR3 size: 13 residues. Here the CDR3 reads CAISEGQGGTQYF. The DNA of the CDR3 is TGTGCCATCAGTGAAGGACAGGGAGGGACCCAGTACTTC.

V usage is TRBV9 and J usage is TRBJ1-1; D gene uncertain. The CDR3 spans 14 residues. Germline assignment: CDR1 SGDLS and CDR2 YYNGEE. The V and J ends lost 0 bases and 4 bases respectively, with 10 bases between them. The CDR3 spells CASSVGSGGTEAFF. CDR3 sequence (DNA): TGTGCCAGCAGCGTAGGCTCAGGAGGCACTGAAGCTTTCTTT.

The chain is built from TRBV5-1 and TRBJ2-5; 12 bases fit TRBD2. This CDR3 region has 17 residues. Per germline, CDR1 SGHRS and CDR2 YFSETQ. The trim removed 0 bases at V and 13 bases at J, leaving 16 bases unmatched. In DNA, the CDR3 is TGCGCCAGCAGCTTGGGCCCACTAGCGGGAGGAATTTTGAACCGGTACTTC. This translates into CASSLGPLAGGILNRYF.

This clonotype was counted once. This could be a read error, since a much larger clone is one nucleotide away. The chain combines TRBV6-9 with TRBJ2-5; TRBD1 matches 7 bases. The CDR3 extends over 13 amino acids. The germline V gene encodes CDR1 MNHGY and CDR2 SVAAGI. Trimming took 3 bases from V and 3 from J; bases not matched to a gene: 1. CDR3 region: CASSYRGKETQYF. The CDR3 DNA reads as TGTGCCAGCAGTTACAGGGGGAAAGAGACCCAGTACTTC.

There are many counts of this clonotype. The J gene is TRBJ2-1, the V gene TRBV27; 9 bases map to TRBD2. The CDR3 runs to 16 residues. Germline V CDR1 and CDR2: MNHEY, SMNVEV (reference sequence). V lost 1 base to trimming and J lost 9 bases; unmatched junction nucleotides: 10. CDR3 in amino acids: CASSLLASGTRSEQFF. The CDR3 DNA follows: TGTGCCAGCAGTTTATTGGCTAGCGGGACCAGAAGTGAGCAGTTCTTC.

This clonotype was seen repeatedly, ten times or more. This chain links TRBV28 with TRBJ2-5, with D perhaps matching TRBD1 or TRBD2 (5 bases each). Germline assignment: CDR1 MDHEN and CDR2 SYDVKM. The CDR3 runs 15 residues. Trimming cost V 5 bases and J 5 bases, with 18 bases left between them. CDR3 coding DNA: TGTGCCAGCAGTCACCGGGGCAGGGCCGGCGAGACCCAGTACTTC. This gives the protein CASSHRGRAGETQYF.

This clonotype showed up many times. This chain uses TRBV6-1 with TRBJ1-1, with D tentatively TRBD1 (6 bases). V lost 6 bases, J lost 7 bases, and 15 bases lay in between. Looked up from germline, CDR1 is MNHNS and CDR2 is SASEGT. The CDR3 spans 13 residues. The CDR3 here is CASSPRGAVEAFF. The CDR3 DNA reads as TGTGCCAGCAGCCCACGGGGGGCAGTTGAAGCTTTCTTT.

The chain uses TRBV19 and TRBJ1-1, with TRBD1 identical over 8 bases. The V gene end was trimmed by 3 bases and the J gene end by 2 bases; junction bases not matched to a gene: 5. The V gene's germline CDR1 is LNHDA and CDR2 SQIVND (reference sequence). This CDR3 region has 15 residues. The CDR3 region is CASSMPAGGNTEAFF. The CDR3 DNA is TGTGCCAGTAGTATGCCCGCAGGGGGCAACACTGAAGCTTTCTTT.

This clonotype was observed many times. The chain recombines TRBV20-1 with TRBJ1-5; 7 bases fit TRBD1. This CDR3 contains 12 residues. The V segment lost 5 bases and the J segment 4 bases; nucleotides outside the gene matches: 2. CDR1 is DFQATT and CDR2 is SNEGSKA in the germline V gene (reference sequence). CDR3 in DNA: TGCAGTGCTGGGGACAGTAATCAGCCCCAGCATTTT. Translated: CSAGDSNQPQHF.

Remarks on this clonotype: One junction end does not reproduce the germline sequence, and a read error may be involved. The chain carries TRBV3-1 and TRBJ2-6, with D possibly being TRBD1 (5 bases). This CDR3 comprises 18 residues. Germline V gene sequence: CDR1 LGHDT, CDR2 YNNKEL (reference sequence). The CDR3 here is CASSPTQPVSSGADVLTF. The CDR3 DNA follows: TGTGCCAGCAGCCCCACACAACCCGTCAGCTCTGGGGCCGACGTCCTGACTTTC.

This clonotype was seen repeatedly, ten times or more. The chain links TRBV12-3 or TRBV12-4 to TRBJ2-3; 10 bases align to TRBD2. The V gene end was trimmed by 5 bases and the J gene end by 5 bases; junction bases not matched to a gene: 7. There are 15 residues in the CDR3. CDR3 region: CASSPSGGAGDTQYF. CDR3 coding DNA: TGTGCCAGCAGTCCAAGCGGGGGGGCCGGAGATACGCAGTATTTT.

There are a few counts of this clonotype. The chain employs TRBV9 and TRBJ2-7, with a possible D match to TRBD1 (5 bases). Germline V lookup: CDR1 SGDLS, CDR2 YYNGEE. Trimming stripped 4 bases from V and 6 bases from J, with 11 bases between. The CDR3 extends over 12 amino acids. In DNA, the CDR3 is TGTGCCAGCAGCCAGGGAATAGGCGAGCAGTACTTC. It is translated as CASSQGIGEQYF.

The sample holds many counts of this clonotype. The CDR3 sequence is CASGLGSLYQETQYF. The DNA for the CDR3 is TGTGCTAGTGGTTTGGGGAGCCTGTACCAAGAGACCCAGTACTTC. The chain couples TRBV12-5 to TRBJ2-5; D gene ambiguous. In germline, CDR1 is LGHNT, CDR2 FRNRAP. The CDR3 has 15 residues. Trimming left V 1 base short and J 0 bases short, with 9 bases between.

This clonotype was counted at least ten times. J is TRBJ2-7 and V is TRBV28, with 14 positions matching TRBD2. Germline CDR1 is MDHEN and CDR2 is SYDVKM. The CDR3 is made up of 15 amino acids. J was trimmed by 3 bases and V by 5 bases; bases with no gene match: 3. This CDR3 reads CASSRGLAGVYEQYF. The CDR3 DNA reads TGTGCCAGCAGTAGGGGACTAGCGGGAGTCTACGAGCAGTACTTC.